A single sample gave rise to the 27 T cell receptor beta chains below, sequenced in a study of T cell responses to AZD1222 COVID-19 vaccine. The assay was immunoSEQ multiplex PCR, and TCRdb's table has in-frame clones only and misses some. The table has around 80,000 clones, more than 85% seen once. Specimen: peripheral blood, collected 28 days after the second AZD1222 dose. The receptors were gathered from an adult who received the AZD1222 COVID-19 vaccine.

This chain's CDR3 is CASSPDYGEQQPQHF. The DNA for the CDR3 is TGTGCCAGCAGCCCCGACTACGGGGAGCAACAGCCCCAGCATTTT. The chain employs TRBV7-2 and TRBJ1-5; no clear D. In germline, CDR1 is SGHTA, CDR2 FQGNSA. The CDR3 contains 15 residues. V lost 5 bases, J lost 7 bases, and 18 bases lay in between.

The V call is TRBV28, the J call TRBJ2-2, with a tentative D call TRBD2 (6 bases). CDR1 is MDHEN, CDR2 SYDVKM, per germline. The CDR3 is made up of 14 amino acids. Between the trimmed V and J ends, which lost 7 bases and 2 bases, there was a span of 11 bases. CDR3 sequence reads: CASMGGRNTGELFF. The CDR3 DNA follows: TGTGCCAGCATGGGGGGAAGAAACACCGGGGAGCTGTTTTTT.

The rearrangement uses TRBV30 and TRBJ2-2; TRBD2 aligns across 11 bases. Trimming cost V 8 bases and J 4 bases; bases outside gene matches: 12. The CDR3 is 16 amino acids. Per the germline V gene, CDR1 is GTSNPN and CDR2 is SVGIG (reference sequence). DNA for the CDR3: TGTGCCCTCCGACCGGTTAGCGGGAGGGTCACCGGGGAGCTGTTTTTT. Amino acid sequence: CALRPVSGRVTGELFF.

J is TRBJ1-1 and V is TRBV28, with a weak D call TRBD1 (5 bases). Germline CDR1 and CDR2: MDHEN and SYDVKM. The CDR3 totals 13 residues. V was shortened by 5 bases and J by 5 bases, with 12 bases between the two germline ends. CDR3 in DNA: TGTGCCAGCAGTCTCCAGGGTGAGACTGAAGCTTTCTTT. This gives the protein CASSLQGETEAFF.

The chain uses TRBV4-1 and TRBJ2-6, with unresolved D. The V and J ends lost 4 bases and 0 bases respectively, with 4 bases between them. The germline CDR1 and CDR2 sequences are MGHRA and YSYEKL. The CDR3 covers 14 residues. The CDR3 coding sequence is TGCGCCAGCAGCCTAGGCTCTGGGGCCAACGTCCTGACTTTC. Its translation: CASSLGSGANVLTF.

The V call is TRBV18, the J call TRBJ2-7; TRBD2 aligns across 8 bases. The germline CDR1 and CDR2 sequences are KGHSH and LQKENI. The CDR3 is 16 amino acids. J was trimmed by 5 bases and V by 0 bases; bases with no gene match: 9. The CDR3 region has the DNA TGTGCCAGCTCACCACCCTCTCTAGCGGGTGCCAACGAGCAGTACTTC. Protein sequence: CASSPPSLAGANEQYF.

The CDR3 here is CASSQLGELNTEAFF. In DNA, the CDR3 is TGCGCCAGCAGTCAATTAGGGGAATTGAACACTGAAGCTTTCTTT. The chain uses TRBV23-1 and TRBJ1-1, with D perhaps matching TRBD1 (5 bases). TRBV23-1 is assigned to the ORF class and has an uncertain function. This CDR3 has 15 amino acids. The V gene lost 1 base and the J gene lost 0 bases, with 9 bases spanning the gap.

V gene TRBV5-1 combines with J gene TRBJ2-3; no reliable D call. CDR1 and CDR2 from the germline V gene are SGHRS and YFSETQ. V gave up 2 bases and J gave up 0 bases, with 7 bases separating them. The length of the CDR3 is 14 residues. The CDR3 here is CASSFAGSTDTQYF. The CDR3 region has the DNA TGCGCCAGCAGCTTCGCCGGGAGCACAGATACGCAGTATTTT.

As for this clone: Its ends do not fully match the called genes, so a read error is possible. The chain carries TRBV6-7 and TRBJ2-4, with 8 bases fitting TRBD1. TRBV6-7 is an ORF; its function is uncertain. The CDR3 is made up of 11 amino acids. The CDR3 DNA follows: TGTGCCAGCAGTCGGCCGGGACAGGTGGGCTTC. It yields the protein CASSRPGQVGF.

The CDR3 DNA sequence: TGCGCCAGCAGCAAAGGAGTGGAAAGTCGACGGGGCTACGAGCAGTACTTC. Translated: CASSKGVESRRGYEQYF. This chain uses TRBV5-1 with TRBJ2-7; D might be TRBD2 (5 bases). The V gene's germline CDR1 is SGHRS and CDR2 YFSETQ. CDR3 length equals 17 residues. Trimming cost V 4 bases and J 3 bases, with 23 bases left between them.

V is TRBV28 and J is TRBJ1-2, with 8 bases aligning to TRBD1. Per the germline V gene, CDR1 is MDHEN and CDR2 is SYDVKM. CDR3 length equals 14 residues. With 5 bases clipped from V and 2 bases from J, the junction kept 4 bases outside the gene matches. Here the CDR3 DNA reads TGTGCCAGCAGTGAGGGACAGGCGAACTATGGCTACACCTTC. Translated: CASSEGQANYGYTF.

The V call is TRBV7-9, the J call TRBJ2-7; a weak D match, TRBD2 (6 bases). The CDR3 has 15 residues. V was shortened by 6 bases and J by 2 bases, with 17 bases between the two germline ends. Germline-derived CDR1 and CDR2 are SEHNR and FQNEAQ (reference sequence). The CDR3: CASRPGSGGTYEQYF. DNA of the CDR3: TGTGCCAGCAGACCCGGCTCCGGCGGGACCTACGAGCAGTACTTC. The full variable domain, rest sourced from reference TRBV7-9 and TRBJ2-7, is DTGVSQNPRHKITKRGQNVTFRCDPISEHNRLYWYRQTLGQGPEFLTYFQNEAQLEKSRLLSDRFSAERPKGSFSTLEIQRTEQGDSAMYLCASRPGSGGTYEQYFGPGTRLTVT.

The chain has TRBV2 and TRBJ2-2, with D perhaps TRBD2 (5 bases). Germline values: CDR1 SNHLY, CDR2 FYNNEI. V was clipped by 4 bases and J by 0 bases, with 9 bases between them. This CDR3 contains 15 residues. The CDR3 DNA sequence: TGTGCCAGCAGTGTGGGTAGCGCGAACACCGGGGAGCTGTTTTTT. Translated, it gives CASSVGSANTGELFF.

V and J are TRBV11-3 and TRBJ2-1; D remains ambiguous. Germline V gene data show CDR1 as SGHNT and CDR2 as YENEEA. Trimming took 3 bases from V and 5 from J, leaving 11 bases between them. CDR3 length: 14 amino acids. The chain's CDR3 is CASSLNPVNNEQFF. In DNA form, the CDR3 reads TGTGCCAGCAGCTTGAACCCGGTTAACAATGAGCAGTTCTTC.

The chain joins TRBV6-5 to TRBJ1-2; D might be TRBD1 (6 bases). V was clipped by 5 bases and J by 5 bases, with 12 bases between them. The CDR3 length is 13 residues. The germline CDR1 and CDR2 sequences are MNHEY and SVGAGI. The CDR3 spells CASSPTGSYGYTF. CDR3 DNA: TGTGCCAGCAGTCCGACAGGTAGTTATGGCTACACCTTC.

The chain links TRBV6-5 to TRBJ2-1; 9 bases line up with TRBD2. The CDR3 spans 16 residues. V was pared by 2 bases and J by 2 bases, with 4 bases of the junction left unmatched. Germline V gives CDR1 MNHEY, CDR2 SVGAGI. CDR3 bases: TGTGCCAGCAGTTACCTTAGCGGGAGACCCTACAATGAGCAGTTCTTC. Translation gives CASSYLSGRPYNEQFF.

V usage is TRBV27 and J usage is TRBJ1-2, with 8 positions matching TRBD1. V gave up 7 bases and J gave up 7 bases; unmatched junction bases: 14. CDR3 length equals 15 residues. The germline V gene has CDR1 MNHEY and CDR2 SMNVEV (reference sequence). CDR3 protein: CASTPAGQGGFGYTF. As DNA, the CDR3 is TGTGCCAGCACCCCCGCCGGACAGGGAGGGTTTGGCTACACCTTC.

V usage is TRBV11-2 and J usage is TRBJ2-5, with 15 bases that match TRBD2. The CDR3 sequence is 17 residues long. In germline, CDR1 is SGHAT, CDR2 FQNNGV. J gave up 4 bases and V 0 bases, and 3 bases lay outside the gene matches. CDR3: CASSLDRGLAGGETQYF. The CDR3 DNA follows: TGTGCCAGCAGCTTAGACCGGGGACTAGCGGGAGGAGAGACCCAGTACTTC.

CDR3 residues: CASGGTPLENYGYTF. The CDR3 nucleotides are TGTGCCAGCGGTGGGACACCCTTGGAGAACTATGGCTACACCTTC. This chain links TRBV5-6 with TRBJ1-2; D is possibly TRBD1 (6 bases). V gave up 7 bases and J gave up 2 bases, with 18 bases separating them. Per germline, CDR1 SGHDT and CDR2 YYEEEE. The CDR3 contains 15 residues.

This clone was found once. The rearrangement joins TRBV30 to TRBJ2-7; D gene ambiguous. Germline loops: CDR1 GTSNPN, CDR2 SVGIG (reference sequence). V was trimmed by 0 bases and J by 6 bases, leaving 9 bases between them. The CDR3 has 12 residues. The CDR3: CAWSVPPVEQYF. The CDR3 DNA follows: TGTGCCTGGAGTGTACCCCCCGTCGAGCAGTACTTC.

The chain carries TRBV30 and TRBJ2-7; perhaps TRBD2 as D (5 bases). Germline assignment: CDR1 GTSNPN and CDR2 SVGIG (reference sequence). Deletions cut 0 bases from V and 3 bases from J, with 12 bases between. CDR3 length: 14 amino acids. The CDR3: CAWSVGGELYEQYF. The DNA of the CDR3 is TGTGCCTGGAGTGTAGGAGGCGAACTCTACGAGCAGTACTTC.

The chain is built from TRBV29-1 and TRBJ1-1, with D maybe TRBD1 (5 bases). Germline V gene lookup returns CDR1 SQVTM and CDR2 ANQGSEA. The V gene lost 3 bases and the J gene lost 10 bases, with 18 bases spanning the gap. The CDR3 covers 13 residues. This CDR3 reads CSVEIRGRGVAFF. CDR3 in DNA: TGCAGCGTTGAGATCCGGGGACGGGGGGTAGCTTTCTTT.

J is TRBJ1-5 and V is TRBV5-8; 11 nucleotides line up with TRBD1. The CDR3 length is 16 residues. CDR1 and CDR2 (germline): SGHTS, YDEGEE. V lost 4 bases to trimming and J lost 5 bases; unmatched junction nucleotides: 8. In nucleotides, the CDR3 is TGTGCCAGCAGCCCCCCCCCGGACAGGGGGCATCAGCCCCAGCATTTT. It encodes CASSPPPDRGHQPQHF.

Here the CDR3 reads CASRLAGQAYEQYF. The CDR3 DNA follows: TGTGCCAGCAGATTGGCGGGCCAAGCCTACGAGCAGTACTTC. V usage is TRBV2 and J usage is TRBJ2-7; D possibly corresponds to TRBD2 (5 bases). The CDR3 spans 14 residues. Germline CDR1 reads SNHLY; CDR2 reads FYNNEI. V was cut by 6 bases and J by 2 bases, with 14 bases left in between.

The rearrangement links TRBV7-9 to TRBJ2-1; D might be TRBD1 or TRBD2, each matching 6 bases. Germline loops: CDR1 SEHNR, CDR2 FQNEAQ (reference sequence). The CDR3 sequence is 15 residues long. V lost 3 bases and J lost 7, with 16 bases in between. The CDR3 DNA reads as TGTGCCAGCAGCTTGGGGGGCCCGGCCCAAAATGAGCAGTTCTTC. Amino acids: CASSLGGPAQNEQFF.

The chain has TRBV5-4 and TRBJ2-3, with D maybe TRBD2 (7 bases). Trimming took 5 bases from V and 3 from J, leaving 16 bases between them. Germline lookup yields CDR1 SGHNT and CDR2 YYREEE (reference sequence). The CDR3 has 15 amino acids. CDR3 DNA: TGTGCCAGCAGGGGAGAGGGGGGGAAAACAGATACGCAGTATTTT. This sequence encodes CASRGEGGKTDTQYF.

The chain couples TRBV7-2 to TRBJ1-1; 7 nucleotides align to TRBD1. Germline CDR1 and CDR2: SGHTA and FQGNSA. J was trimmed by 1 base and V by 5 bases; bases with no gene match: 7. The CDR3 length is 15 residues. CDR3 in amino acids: CASSTPTGRNTEAFF. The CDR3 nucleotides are TGTGCCAGCAGCACACCGACAGGGAGGAACACTGAAGCTTTCTTT.